This TCR beta chain was captured by sequencing in a study of molecular identifiers for immune sequencing clone quantification listed by TCRdb under 2018. For context, the study as a whole: For a replicate experiment, RNA from about 20,000 or 100,000 naive CD8 T cells was divided into five aliquots, of which four were sequenced. CD8 T cells were used in a methods study to benchmark molecular-identifier clustering-based TCR repertoire sequencing (MIDCIRS) and TCR RNA copy counting.

Libraries were prepared through PCR. Data came from an Illumina HiSeq 4000. Bulk TCR libraries were generated as previously described, with the TCR primers listed in Table S5 used. The Qiagen AllPrep DNA/RNA kit was used to purify total RNA. Before any analysis, reads coming from multiple sequencing runs of the same library were combined into one pool. Per the source publication's procedure: Reads were retained only if an exact TCR constant sequence was present, and the retained reads were trimmed to 150 nt and grouped according to their 12-nt molecular barcodes. Reads inside each barcode group were sub-clustered using a 15% Levenshtein threshold, and a quality-weighted consensus sequence was constructed for each RNA molecule. Non-functional sequences were discarded, and so were lower-count sequences lying one edit away from another sequence. On the basis of fitting two negative binomial distributions, barcode sub-clusters with fewer than 20% of the maximum read count were discarded. TCRdb handled the public reads itself, with Q25 trimming in fastp and clone calling in MiXCR, and kept productive beta chains. Each record represents a unique CDR3 protein, reported with the most common genes and DNA among its rows. These V and J calls originate from TCRdb's pipeline instead of the authors' own analysis. In all, the sample holds approximately 63,000 distinct CDR3 sequences, and 15% to 20% of those were seen once. The ten largest account for 1.4% of the sample.

At least ten counts were recorded for this clonotype. What this receptor recognizes is not known. The record has no base qualities; no much larger clone is one base away. Libraries of naive CD8 T cells were built from anywhere between about 18,000 and 1,000,000 sorted cells, with 10%, 30% or 50% of the purified RNA used. On a BD FACSAria II, naive CD8 T cells were FACS-sorted as CD8+CD4-CCR7+CD45RA+ and collected into RLT Plus buffer. Detection sensitivity was tested by spiking Jurkat RNA equal to ten or so TCR copies' worth into samples containing roughly 17,000-1,100,000 naive CD8 T cells. Enrichment of CD8 T cells was performed with RosetteSep CD8+ T Cell Enrichment Cocktail and Ficoll-Paque, after which ACK red cell lysis was carried out. On the study overall, not on this receptor specifically: In CMV-specific effector cells, over 97% of molecules were held by clones above 20 RNA copies, whereas under 1% of molecules were held by such clones in naive cells. Approximately 3 recovered TCR RNA copies per cell were obtained by modeling, versus about 10 by digital PCR, implying a capture efficiency of 25% to 30%. Spiked-in Jurkat TCR RNA equivalent to a single cell was reported to be detectable even among 750,000 to 1,000,000 naive CD8 T cells. Without barcode sub-clustering, chimeric consensus sequences inflated TCR diversity; chimeras reached as high as 47%. Spiked-in Jurkat TCR RNA (roughly 10 copies' worth), which is not part of the donor repertoire, was contained in the naive libraries. The sizes of highly expanded clones could end up underestimated when identical TCR molecules share a barcode.

This TCR came from a human donor in good health. Some libraries in this study had Jurkat cell RNA spiked in. Sequenced input: naive CD8+ T cells from blood, with Jurkat cell RNA spiked in. The label giving this sample's cell subset or site can be read as: FACS-sorted CD8+CD4-CCR7+CD45RA+ naive T cells.

The DNA is as follows: TGTGCCAGCAGCCGCGGGACAGGGGGTCACAATGAGCAGTTCTTC. Translated, it gives CASSRGTGGHNEQFF. This chain is built from TRBV7-2 and TRBJ2-1; TRBD1 matches 11 bases in the middle. V lost 5 bases and J lost 5 bases, and the count of bases not matched to a germline gene is 5. CDR1 is given as SGHTA and CDR2 as FQGNSA, both from the germline V gene. The CDR3 spans 15 residues, from the cysteine through the phenylalanine. Only the CDR3 DNA is retained, 45 bases long and in frame from the first base.